The clone carrying this T cell receptor beta chain showed up just a few times. Its antigen is currently unknown. This sample stems from a study of T cell repertoires in cytomegalovirus infection. As for the study in general: Recently identified HLA-C-restricted CMV epitopes were used, and well-studied HLA-B-restricted CMV epitopes were used as well. Signatures in public TCR beta sequences pointed to both CMV infection and matching HLA type. Study-level points and caveats: Summed frequency of public TCR beta families distinguished CMV carriers with the relevant HLA. Predominance within the ex vivo response was attributable to HLA-C-restricted CMV-specific TCR beta clonotypes.

TCRdb ran MiXCR on the reads and lists one entry per CDR3 protein. The data contain hundreds of thousands of distinct CDR3 sequences, approximately 30% of them seen just once; the ten biggest clones take up under 15%. Trimming left V 2 bases short and J 10 bases short, with 9 bases between. CDR1 SGHTA and CDR2 FQGTGA come from the germline V gene. This CDR3 comprises 13 residues. This material consisted of cultured CD8+ T cells from PBMCs, taken from culture after CMV antigen stimulation. The chain combines TRBV7-3 with TRBJ1-6; D remains ambiguous. This TCR was recovered from a human donor in good health (CMV status not recorded). Some clones in this sample may be carry-over from other donors' samples. The CDR3 here is CASSLAVHSPLHF. The CDR3 DNA follows: TGTGCCAGCAGCTTAGCAGTTCACTCACCCCTCCACTTT.